A single sample is the source of the 3 T cell receptor beta chains below, sequenced in a study of tumor-infiltrating lymphocytes in primary liver carcinoma. Starting material of 400 to 600 ng total RNA yielded TCR beta cDNA via a constant-region primer. Library construction for TCR beta comprised three nested multiplex PCR rounds performed with slightly modified ARM-PCR. Each of the first two PCR rounds ran nine to ten cycles with TRBV1-TRBV30 forward and C-beta reverse primers. One entry per CDR3 protein results from TCRdb running MiXCR on the multiplex PCR reads. In the table there are some 190,000 distinct CDR3 sequences, about 55% of which are singletons. Blood RNA came from unsorted whole blood; germline DNA was also extracted. Specimen: peripheral blood. These receptors came from a man aged 35 to 55 with primary liver carcinoma and hepatitis B virus infection.

The chain carries TRBV11-2 and TRBJ2-7; 7 bases fit TRBD2. The CDR3 length is 15 residues. The V gene's germline CDR1 is SGHAT and CDR2 FQNNGV. The junction had 10 bases not matched to a gene; V was cut back by 4 bases and J by 4 bases. The CDR3 protein is CASSSGSGDAYEQYF. CDR3 in DNA: TGTGCCAGCAGCTCAGGGAGCGGGGACGCATACGAGCAGTACTTC.

This clonotype was counted only a few times. A much larger clone differs by one base, so this may be a read error. The V gene is TRBV11-2, the J gene TRBJ1-1; D not resolved. Trimming removed 2 bases at V and 7 bases at J, with 11 bases between. The CDR3 totals 13 residues. Germline CDR1 SGHAT, CDR2 FQNNGV. The CDR3 sequence: CASSLIGYLEAFF. CDR3 in DNA: TGTGCCAGCAGCTTAATAGGATATCTTGAAGCTTTCTTT.

There are many counts of this clonotype. The chain is built from TRBV11-2 and TRBJ2-5; a weak D match, TRBD1 (6 bases). V gave up 5 bases and J gave up 3 bases, with 10 bases separating them. CDR1 SGHAT and CDR2 FQNNGV come from the germline V gene. The CDR3 has 13 amino acids. CDR3 DNA: TGTGCCAGCAGCCGATGGGACAAAGAGACCCAGTACTTC. It codes for CASSRWDKETQYF.